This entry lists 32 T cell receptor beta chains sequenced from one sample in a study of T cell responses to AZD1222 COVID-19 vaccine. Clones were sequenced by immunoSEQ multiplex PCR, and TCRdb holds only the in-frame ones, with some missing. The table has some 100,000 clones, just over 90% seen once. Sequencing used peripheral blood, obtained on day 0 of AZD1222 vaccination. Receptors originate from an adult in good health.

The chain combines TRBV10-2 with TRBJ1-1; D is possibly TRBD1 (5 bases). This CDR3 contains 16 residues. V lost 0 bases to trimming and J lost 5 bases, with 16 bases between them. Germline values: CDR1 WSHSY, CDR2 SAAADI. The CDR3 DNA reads TGCGCCAGCAGTGAGTCGGGGCGGTCCCCAACGACTGAAGCTTTCTTT. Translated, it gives CASSESGRSPTTEAFF.

CDR3 coding DNA: TGTGCCAGCAGTTTCGGGCGGGGAGCCTACGAGCAGTACTTC. It yields the protein CASSFGRGAYEQYF. The chain employs TRBV27 and TRBJ2-7; TRBD2 is a possible D gene (6 bases). CDR3 size: 14 residues. V lost 3 bases and J 2 bases, leaving 11 bases between the germline ends. Germline lookup yields CDR1 MNHEY and CDR2 SMNVEV (reference sequence).

The CDR3 nucleotides are TGTGCCAGCAGTTTAACAGGGCCAGATACGCAGTATTTT. This sequence encodes CASSLTGPDTQYF. J is TRBJ2-3 and V is TRBV12-3 or TRBV12-4, with TRBD1 as a possible D gene (6 bases). This CDR3 is 13 amino acids long. V lost 2 bases and J 4 bases, leaving 7 bases between the germline ends.

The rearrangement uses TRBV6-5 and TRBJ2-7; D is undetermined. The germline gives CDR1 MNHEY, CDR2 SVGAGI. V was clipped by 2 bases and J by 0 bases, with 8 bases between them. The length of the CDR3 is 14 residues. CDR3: CASSYTDPSYEQYF. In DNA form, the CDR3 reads TGTGCCAGCAGTTACACGGATCCCTCCTACGAGCAGTACTTC.

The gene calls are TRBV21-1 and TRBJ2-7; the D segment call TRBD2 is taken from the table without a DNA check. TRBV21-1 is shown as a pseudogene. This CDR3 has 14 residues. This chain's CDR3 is CASSKAHCSSEQYF. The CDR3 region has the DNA TGTGCCAGCAGCAAAGCGCACTGCTCCTCGGAGCAGTACTTC.

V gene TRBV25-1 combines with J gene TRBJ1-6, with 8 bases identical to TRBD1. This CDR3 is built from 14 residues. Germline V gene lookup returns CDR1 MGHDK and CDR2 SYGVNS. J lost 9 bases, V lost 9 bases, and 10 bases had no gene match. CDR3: CASRAGQVGSPLHF. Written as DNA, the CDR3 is TGTGCCAGTAGAGCGGGACAGGTGGGTTCACCCCTCCACTTT.

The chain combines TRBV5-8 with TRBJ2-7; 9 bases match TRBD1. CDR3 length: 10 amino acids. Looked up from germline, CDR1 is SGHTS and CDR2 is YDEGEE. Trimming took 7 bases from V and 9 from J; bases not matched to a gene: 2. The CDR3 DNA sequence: TGTGCCAGCGGGGACAGGGTGCAGTACTTC. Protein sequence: CASGDRVQYF.

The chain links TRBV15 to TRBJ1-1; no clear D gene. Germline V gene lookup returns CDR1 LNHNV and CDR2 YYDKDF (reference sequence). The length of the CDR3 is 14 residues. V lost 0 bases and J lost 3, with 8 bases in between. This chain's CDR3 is CATSRDQTYTEAFF. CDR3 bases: TGTGCCACCAGCAGAGATCAGACGTACACTGAAGCTTTCTTT. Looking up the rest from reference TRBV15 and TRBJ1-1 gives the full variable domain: DAMVIQNPRYQVTQFGKPVTLSCSQTLNHNVMYWYQQKSSQAPKLLFHYYDKDFNNEADTPDNFQSRRPNTSFCFLDIRSPGLGDTAMYLCATSRDQTYTEAFFGQGTRLTVV.

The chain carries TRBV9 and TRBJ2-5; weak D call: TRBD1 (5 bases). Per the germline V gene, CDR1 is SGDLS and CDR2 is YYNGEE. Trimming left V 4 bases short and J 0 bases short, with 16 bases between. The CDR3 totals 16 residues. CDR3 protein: CASSPRTGLNQETQYF. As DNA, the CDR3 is TGTGCCAGCAGCCCACGAACAGGCCTCAACCAAGAGACCCAGTACTTC.

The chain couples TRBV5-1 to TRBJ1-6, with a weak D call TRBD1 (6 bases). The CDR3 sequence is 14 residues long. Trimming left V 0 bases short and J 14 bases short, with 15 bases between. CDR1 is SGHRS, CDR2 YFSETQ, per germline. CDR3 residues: CASSLDGQGFALHF. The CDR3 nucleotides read TGCGCCAGCAGCTTGGATGGGCAGGGGTTCGCCCTCCACTTT.

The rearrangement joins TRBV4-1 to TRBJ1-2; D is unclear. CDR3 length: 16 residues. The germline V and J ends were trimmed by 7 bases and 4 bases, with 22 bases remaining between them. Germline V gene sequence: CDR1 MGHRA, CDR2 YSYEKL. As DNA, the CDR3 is TGCGCCAGCAAGGCCCTTGAAGGAGCCCTATCCTATGGCTACACCTTC. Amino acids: CASKALEGALSYGYTF.

Here the CDR3 DNA reads TGCGCCAGCAGCGCCCCGCAAGAGACCCAGTACTTC. Its translation is CASSAPQETQYF. The chain couples TRBV5-1 to TRBJ2-5, with unresolved D. The CDR3 has 12 residues. The V gene lost 4 bases and the J gene lost 2 bases, with 6 bases spanning the gap. CDR1 and CDR2 from the germline V gene are SGHRS and YFSETQ.

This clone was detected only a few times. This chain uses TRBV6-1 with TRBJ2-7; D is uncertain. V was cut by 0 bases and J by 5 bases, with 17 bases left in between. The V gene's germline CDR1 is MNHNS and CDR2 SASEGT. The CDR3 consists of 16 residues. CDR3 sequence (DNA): TGTGCCAGCAGTGAAGCGTGGGTATCGGTTTCCAACGAGCAGTACTTC. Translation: CASSEAWVSVSNEQYF.

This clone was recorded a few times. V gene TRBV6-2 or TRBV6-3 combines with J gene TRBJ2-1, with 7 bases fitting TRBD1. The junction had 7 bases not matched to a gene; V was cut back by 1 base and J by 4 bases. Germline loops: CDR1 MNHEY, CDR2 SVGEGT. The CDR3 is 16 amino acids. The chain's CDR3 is CASSYYLGTVYNEQFF. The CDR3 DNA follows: TGTGCCAGCAGTTACTACTTGGGGACAGTTTACAATGAGCAGTTCTTC.

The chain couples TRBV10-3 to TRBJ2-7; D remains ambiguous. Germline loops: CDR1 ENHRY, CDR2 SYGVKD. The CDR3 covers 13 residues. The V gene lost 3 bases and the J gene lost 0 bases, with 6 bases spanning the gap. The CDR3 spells CAISESGSYEQYF. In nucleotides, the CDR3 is TGTGCCATCAGTGAATCTGGCTCCTACGAGCAGTACTTC.

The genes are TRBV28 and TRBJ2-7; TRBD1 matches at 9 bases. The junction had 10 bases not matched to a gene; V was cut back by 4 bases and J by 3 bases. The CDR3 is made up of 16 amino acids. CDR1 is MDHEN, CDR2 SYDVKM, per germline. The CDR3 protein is CASSWTPGQGFYEQYF. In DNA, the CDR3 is TGTGCCAGCAGTTGGACTCCGGGACAGGGATTCTACGAGCAGTACTTC.

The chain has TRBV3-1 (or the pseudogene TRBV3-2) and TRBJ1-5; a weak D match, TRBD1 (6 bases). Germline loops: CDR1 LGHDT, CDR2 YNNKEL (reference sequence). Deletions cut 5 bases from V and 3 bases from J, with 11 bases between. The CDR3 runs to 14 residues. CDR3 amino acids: CASSTGQPNQPQHF. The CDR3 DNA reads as TGTGCCAGCAGCACTGGACAGCCCAATCAGCCCCAGCATTTT.

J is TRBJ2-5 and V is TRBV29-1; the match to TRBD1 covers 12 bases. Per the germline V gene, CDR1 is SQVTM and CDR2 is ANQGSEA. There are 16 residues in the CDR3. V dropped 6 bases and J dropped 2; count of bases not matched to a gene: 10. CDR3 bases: TGCAGCGTACTAGGGACAGGGGGCGTATGGCAAGAGACCCAGTACTTC. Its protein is CSVLGTGGVWQETQYF. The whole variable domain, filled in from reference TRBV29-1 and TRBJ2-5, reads SAVISQKPSRDICQRGTSLTIQCQVDSQVTMMFWYRQQPGQSLTLIATANQGSEATYESGFVIDKFPISRPNLTFSTLTVSNMSPEDSSIYLCSVLGTGGVWQETQYFGPGTRLLVL.

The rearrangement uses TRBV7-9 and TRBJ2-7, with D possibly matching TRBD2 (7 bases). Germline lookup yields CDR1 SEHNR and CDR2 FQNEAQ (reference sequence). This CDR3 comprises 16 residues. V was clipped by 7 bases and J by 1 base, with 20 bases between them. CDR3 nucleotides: TGTGCCAGCACCCCGCGGGGGCAGTCCGGATCCTACGAGCAGTACTTC. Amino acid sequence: CASTPRGQSGSYEQYF.

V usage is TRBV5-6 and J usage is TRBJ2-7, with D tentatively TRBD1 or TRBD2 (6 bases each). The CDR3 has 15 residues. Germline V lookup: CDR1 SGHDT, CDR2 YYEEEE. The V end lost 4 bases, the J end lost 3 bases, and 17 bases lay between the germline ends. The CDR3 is CASSRRGGPLYEQYF. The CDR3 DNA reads TGTGCCAGCAGCCGCCGTGGGGGGCCCCTCTACGAGCAGTACTTC.

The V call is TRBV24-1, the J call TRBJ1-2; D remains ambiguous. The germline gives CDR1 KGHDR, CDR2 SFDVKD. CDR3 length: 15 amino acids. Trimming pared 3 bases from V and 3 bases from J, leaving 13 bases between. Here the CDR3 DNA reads TGTGCCACCAGTGATCCTCATGGGTCGGACTATGGCTACACCTTC. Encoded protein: CATSDPHGSDYGYTF.

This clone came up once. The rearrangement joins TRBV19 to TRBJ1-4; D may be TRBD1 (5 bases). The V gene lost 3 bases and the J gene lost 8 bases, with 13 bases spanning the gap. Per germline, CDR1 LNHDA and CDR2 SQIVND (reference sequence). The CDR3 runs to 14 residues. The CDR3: CASSIGGWKEKLFF. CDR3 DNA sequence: TGTGCCAGTAGTATCGGGGGGTGGAAGGAAAAACTGTTTTTT.

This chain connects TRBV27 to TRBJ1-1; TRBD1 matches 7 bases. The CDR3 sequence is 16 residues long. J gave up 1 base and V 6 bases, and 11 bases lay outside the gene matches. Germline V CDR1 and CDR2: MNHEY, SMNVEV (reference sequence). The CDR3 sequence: CASSHMRGTANTEAFF. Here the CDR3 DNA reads TGTGCCAGCAGCCACATGCGTGGGACAGCGAACACTGAAGCTTTCTTT.

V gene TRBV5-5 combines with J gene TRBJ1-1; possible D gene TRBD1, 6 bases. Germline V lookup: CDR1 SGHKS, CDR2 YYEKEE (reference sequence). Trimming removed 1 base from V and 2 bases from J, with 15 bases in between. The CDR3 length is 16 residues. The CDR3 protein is CASSLLIGQINTEAFF. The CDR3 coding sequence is TGTGCCAGCAGCTTGTTAATAGGACAGATAAACACTGAAGCTTTCTTT. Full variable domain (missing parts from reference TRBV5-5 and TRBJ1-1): DAGVTQSPTHLIKTRGQQVTLRCSPISGHKSVSWYQQVLGQGPQFIFQYYEKEERGRGNFPDRFSARQFPNYSSELNVNALLLGDSALYLCASSLLIGQINTEAFFGQGTRLTVV.

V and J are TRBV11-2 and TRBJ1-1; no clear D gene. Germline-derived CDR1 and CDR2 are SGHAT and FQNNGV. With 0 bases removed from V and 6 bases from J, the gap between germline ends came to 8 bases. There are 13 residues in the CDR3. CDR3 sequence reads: CASSLDRGPEAFF. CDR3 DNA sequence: TGTGCCAGCAGCTTAGATCGAGGGCCTGAAGCTTTCTTT.

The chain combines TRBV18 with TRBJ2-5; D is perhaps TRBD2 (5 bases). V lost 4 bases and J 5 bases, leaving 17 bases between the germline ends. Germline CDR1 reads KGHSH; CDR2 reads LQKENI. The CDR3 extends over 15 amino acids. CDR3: CASSLDSGSGETQYF. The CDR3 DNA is TGTGCCAGCTCACTCGACTCTGGATCGGGGGAGACCCAGTACTTC.

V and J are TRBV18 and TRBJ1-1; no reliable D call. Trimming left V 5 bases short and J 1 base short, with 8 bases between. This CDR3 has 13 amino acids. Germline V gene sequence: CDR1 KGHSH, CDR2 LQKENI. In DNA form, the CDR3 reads TGTGCCAGCTCAAGTGTAGCGAACACTGAAGCTTTCTTT. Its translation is CASSSVANTEAFF.

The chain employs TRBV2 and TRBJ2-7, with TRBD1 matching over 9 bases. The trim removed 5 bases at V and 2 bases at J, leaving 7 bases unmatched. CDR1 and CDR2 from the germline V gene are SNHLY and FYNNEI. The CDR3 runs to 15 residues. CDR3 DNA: TGTGCCAGCAGTCCGGACAGGGGTCTCACCTACGAGCAGTACTTC. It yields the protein CASSPDRGLTYEQYF.

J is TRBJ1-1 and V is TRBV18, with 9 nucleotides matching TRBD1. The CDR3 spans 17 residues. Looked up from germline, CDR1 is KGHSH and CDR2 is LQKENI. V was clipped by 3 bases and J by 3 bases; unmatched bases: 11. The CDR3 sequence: CASSPPGQGLRDTEAFF. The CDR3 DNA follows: TGTGCCAGCTCACCCCCGGGACAGGGTCTGAGGGACACTGAAGCTTTCTTT.

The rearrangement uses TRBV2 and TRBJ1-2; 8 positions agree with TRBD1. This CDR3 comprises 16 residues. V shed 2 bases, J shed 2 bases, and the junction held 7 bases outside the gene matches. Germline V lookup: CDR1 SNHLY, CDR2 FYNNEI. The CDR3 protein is CASSESRDRKNYGYTF. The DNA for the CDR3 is TGTGCCAGCAGTGAAAGTAGGGACAGGAAAAACTATGGCTACACCTTC. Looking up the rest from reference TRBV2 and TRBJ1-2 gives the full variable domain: EPEVTQTPSHQVTQMGQEVILRCVPISNHLYFYWYRQILGQKVEFLVSFYNNEISEKSEIFDDQFSVERPDGSNFTLKIRSTKLEDSAMYFCASSESRDRKNYGYTFGSGTRLTVV.

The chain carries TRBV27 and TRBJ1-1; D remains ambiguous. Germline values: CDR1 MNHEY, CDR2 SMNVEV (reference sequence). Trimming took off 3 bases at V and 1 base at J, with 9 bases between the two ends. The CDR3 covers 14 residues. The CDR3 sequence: CASSLRGANTEAFF. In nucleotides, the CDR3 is TGTGCCAGCAGTTTGAGAGGCGCGAACACTGAAGCTTTCTTT.

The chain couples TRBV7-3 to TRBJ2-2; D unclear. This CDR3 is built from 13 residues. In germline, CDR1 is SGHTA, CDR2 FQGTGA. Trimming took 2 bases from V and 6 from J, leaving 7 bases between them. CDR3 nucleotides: TGTGCCAGCAGCTTAGGGCTCGCCGGGGAGCTGTTTTTT. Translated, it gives CASSLGLAGELFF.